The T cell receptor beta chain described here comes from a study of T cells in Graves' hyperthyroidism and ophthalmopathy (dated by TCRdb to between 2018 and 2020). With regard to the full study: Peripheral blood was collected at initial diagnosis, before any treatment. In addition, the study compared T-cell repertoires in thyroid tissue and in blood from 6 or 7 Graves' hyperthyroidism patients. A discovery cohort of about 100 patients, 43 with Graves' ophthalmopathy and about 60 with stable Graves' hyperthyroidism, was used to find distinguishing TCR V-J signatures. The 95 to 100 discovery patients were randomly divided into training and test sets at a 7:3 ratio. Prospective prediction of ophthalmopathy was tested in an independent validation cohort of approximately 19 hyperthyroidism patients and 15 to 17 patients who later progressed to ophthalmopathy. After blood sampling, hyperthyroidism patients were treated with methimazole at a starting dose of 30 mg daily, and ophthalmopathy patients were treated with high-dose intravenous methylprednisolone. The paper reports TCR Vbeta CDR3 sequencing of approximately 140 peripheral blood samples: 43 ophthalmopathy, fewer than 85 hyperthyroidism and roughly 17 progressor patients.

Broader findings and caveats from the paper: In cross-validation, a model built on a 13 V-J signature told ophthalmopathy apart from stable hyperthyroidism with under 90% sensitivity and about 81% specificity, and in testing the same model reached 80%/75%. In validation, the model predicted progression to ophthalmopathy a median of about 5.9 months before onset, with roughly 71% sensitivity and almost 75% specificity. Sample size was not statistically predetermined, and blinding of investigators to group allocation was not performed. Blood samples also contained most of the expanded thyroid clonotypes (frequency above 0.001), which suggests that blood repertoires may reflect thyroid immune responses.

The CDR3, from cysteine to phenylalanine, totals 15 residues. Only the CDR3 DNA stays, 45 bases, in frame from base 1. Trimming accounts for 6 bases at V and 2 bases at J, while the number of junction bases matched to no gene is 4. Per the germline V gene, MRHNA is the CDR1 and SNTAGT is the CDR2. A note on this clonotype: The specificity of this receptor is unknown. No much larger clonotype is one base removed from it; base qualities were not supplied.

The TCR beta CDR3 regions were amplified from RNA transcripts. A first-round RT-PCR of the TCR CDR3 used the HTBI primer set with the Qiagen OneStep RT-PCR kit. Libraries were constructed in a second round of multiplex PCR, after which size selection and purification were carried out. The libraries were sequenced on an Illumina HiSeq2000 using paired-end 100 bp reads. The published analysis was carried out like this. Raw data were processed with SOAPnuke, discarding reads with adapters, uncalled bases, mean Phred below 15, or no exact constant-primer or identifier match. COPE v1.2.5 was used to merge high-quality paired reads, and clonotypes were defined as unique nucleotide sequences. MiTCR v1.1 was used to align the clonotypes against IMGT TRBV, TRBD and TRBJ reference segments. Analysis was restricted to V-J combinations with a frequency above 0.0001, which covered over 98% of repertoires. The TCS score was defined as F50 (clonal expansion) divided by E x V (chaos), with BLOSUM62-based TCRdist calculated between CDR3 peptides within each V-J. Welch's t-statistics and random forest reduced roughly 500 V-J features to roughly 13, which were used in a naive Bayes classifier (R e1071). The public reads were reprocessed in TCRdb via fastp at Q25 and MiXCR, keeping in-frame beta chains. Rows with a matching CDR3 protein are joined into one entry that keeps the most common DNA and genes. TCRdb's processing, not the authors', yielded these V and J calls. This sample lists more than 500,000 distinct CDR3 sequences; around 16% were detected once. The ten largest clonotypes hold 3% to 4.5% of the sample.

A patient counted as having stable Graves' hyperthyroidism if no progression to ophthalmopathy occurred over 18 months of follow-up. Hyperthyroidism patients were newly diagnosed, with disease duration under 2 months, and aged 18 to 65 years. Patients with uncontrolled infections, other autoimmune diseases, pregnancy or lactation were excluded. Diagnoses were established on the basis of clinical symptoms, serum thyroxine and TRAb, thyroid ultrasound, and orbital computed tomography. PBMCs were isolated from 10 ml of fresh peripheral blood by Ficoll-Paque density gradient centrifugation. Total RNA was extracted using Trizol reagent, and RNA quality was assessed on an Agilent 2100 Bioanalyzer.

This sequence originates from a woman aged 30 to 39 with Graves' hyperthyroidism. The sequence joins TRBV6-4 to TRBJ2-1; 10 bases in the middle match TRBD2. The sequencing input was blood. The nucleotide sequence is TGTGCCAGCAGGCATACTAGCGGGGCCTACAATGAGCAGTTCTTC. Its amino acids are CASRHTSGAYNEQFF.